A selection of T cell receptor beta chains follows, all from one sample in a study of T-cell memory formation after mild COVID-19. Via MiXCR, TCRdb re-called the 5' RACE reads, giving one row per CDR3 protein. The table has around 450,000 distinct CDR3 sequences, approximately 25% seen once. Sample: PBMCs or a T cell subset sorted from them (not recorded which). All receptors derive from an adult woman who had mild COVID-19 (a few samples of this study predate the infection). Cell type and time point are not known. Both conserved end residues are part of each CDR3. D genes are given only for firm matches. Only some rows state a clone size, as once, few, many or a class for expanded clones.

J,V,D,size,DNA,CDR3
TRBJ1-5,TRBV25-1,.,few,TGTGCCAGCAGTGACGGCCTCTTGGGTCAGCCCCAGCATTTT,CASSDGLLGQPQHF
TRBJ1-1,TRBV20-1,TRBD1,.,TGCAGTGCTAGAGCTCCACAGGGGAAGAGGACTGAAGCTTTCTTT,CSARAPQGKRTEAFF
TRBJ2-4,TRBV6-1,.,few,TGTGCCAGCAGTGAACTGGGGGACGACATTCAGTACTTC,CASSELGDDIQYF
TRBJ1-2,TRBV29-1,.,many,TGCAGCGTTGGGCAGGGAGCTAACTATGGCTACACCTTC,CSVGQGANYGYTF
TRBJ1-5,TRBV5-6,TRBD1,.,TGTGCCAGCAGCTCACAGGGGTTTAGCAATCAGCCCCAGCATTTT,CASSSQGFSNQPQHF
TRBJ2-3,TRBV20-1,.,.,TGCAGTGCTAGAGATCTCCTAGCGATCAGCACAGATACGCAGTATTTT,CSARDLLAISTDTQYF
TRBJ1-2,TRBV5-1,TRBD1,.,TGCGCCAGCAGCTTCGGGACAGGTCGCAACGACTATGGCTACACCTTC,CASSFGTGRNDYGYTF
TRBJ2-2,TRBV12-3/TRBV12-4,TRBD1,.,TGTGCCAGCACACAGGGGGCCTACACCGGGGAGCTGTTTTTT,CASTQGAYTGELFF
TRBJ2-2,TRBV11-3,TRBD1,many,TGTGCCAGCAGCTCCTGGACAGGGGCGGTTACCGGGGAGCTGTTTTTT,CASSSWTGAVTGELFF
TRBJ1-2,TRBV10-3,TRBD1,.,TGTGCCATCAGTGAGTCGGGGACAGGGAGAAACTATGGCTACACCTTC,CAISESGTGRNYGYTF
TRBJ2-5,TRBV15,TRBD2,.,TGTGCCACCAGCAGAGAGGGGCAGCGGGGCACTCAAGAGACCCAGTACTTC,CATSREGQRGTQETQYF
TRBJ2-2,TRBV7-6,.,.,TGTGCCAGCAGCTTAAAAGACCCCTACACGAACACCGGGGAGCTGTTTTTT,CASSLKDPYTNTGELFF
TRBJ2-2,TRBV5-1,.,few,TGCGCCAGCAGCTTGGTCCCAGGGAACACCGGGGAGCTGTTTTTT,CASSLVPGNTGELFF
TRBJ2-7,TRBV27,.,.,TGTGCCAGGAGTCCCGGCGATGGGGGCAACATTTCCTACGAGCAGTACTTC,CARSPGDGGNISYEQYF
TRBJ2-5,TRBV7-6,.,few,TGTGCCAGCAGCTTCGTGACACAAGAGACCCAGTACTTC,CASSFVTQETQYF
TRBJ2-7,TRBV10-3,.,.,TGTGCCATCAGGCGGCCGGGCGAGACGGGAGAGCAGTACTTC,CAIRRPGETGEQYF
TRBJ2-5,TRBV7-6,.,once,TGTGCCAGCAGCTTTACCCAGGGTGGCAAACAAGAGACCCAGTACTTC,CASSFTQGGKQETQYF
TRBJ2-3,TRBV15,.,few,TGTGCCACCAGCCCTCGGACAACGGATACGCAGTATTTT,CATSPRTTDTQYF
TRBJ2-1,TRBV7-2,TRBD1,few,TGTGCCAGCAGCTTACGTAGGACAGGGGTACCATTCTTC,CASSLRRTGVPFF
TRBJ2-2,TRBV24-1,.,.,TGTGCCACCGCAGGATACACCGGGGAGCTGTTTTTT,CATAGYTGELFF
TRBJ2-5,TRBV5-1,.,.,TGCGCCAGCAGCTTGAGGGGGGGCAGTTTTGAGACCCAGTACTTC,CASSLRGGSFETQYF
TRBJ1-1,TRBV27,.,once,TGTGCCAGCAGTTTGATTTTGGAGGGGGAAGCTTTCTTT,CASSLILEGEAFF
TRBJ2-5,TRBV7-2,.,few,TGTGCCAGCAGCCGACAGAATATAAGAGGAACCCAGTACTTC,CASSRQNIRGTQYF
TRBJ1-1,TRBV12-3/TRBV12-4,.,.,TGTGCCAGCAGTTTCCTGGCGGGGGGAACTGAAGCTTTCTTT,CASSFLAGGTEAFF